This T cell receptor (beta chain) appears in the sequencing data of a study of T cell responses to AZD1222 COVID-19 vaccine. Details on this clone: Its matching antigen is unknown.

The CDR3 loop spans 14 amino acids. CDR1 is SGHRS, CDR2 YFSETQ, per germline. Trimming cost V 0 bases and J 6 bases, with 10 bases left between them. Study conclusions and caveats: Nearly half of spike-specific TCRs reportedly go after variant regions that carry no mutations.

Generated by immunoSEQ multiplex PCR, the TCRdb table keeps only in-frame clones and is missing some. This table has roughly 40,000 clones, less than 95% appearing once. The sample in question was peripheral blood, obtained 28 days after the second AZD1222 dose. The chain is built from TRBV5-1 and TRBJ2-1; maybe TRBD1 (6 bases). The clonotype originates from an adult who received the AZD1222 COVID-19 vaccine. This chain's CDR3 is CASSLAQGSNEQFF. The CDR3 DNA is TGCGCCAGCAGCTTGGCTCAGGGGAGCAATGAGCAGTTCTTC.